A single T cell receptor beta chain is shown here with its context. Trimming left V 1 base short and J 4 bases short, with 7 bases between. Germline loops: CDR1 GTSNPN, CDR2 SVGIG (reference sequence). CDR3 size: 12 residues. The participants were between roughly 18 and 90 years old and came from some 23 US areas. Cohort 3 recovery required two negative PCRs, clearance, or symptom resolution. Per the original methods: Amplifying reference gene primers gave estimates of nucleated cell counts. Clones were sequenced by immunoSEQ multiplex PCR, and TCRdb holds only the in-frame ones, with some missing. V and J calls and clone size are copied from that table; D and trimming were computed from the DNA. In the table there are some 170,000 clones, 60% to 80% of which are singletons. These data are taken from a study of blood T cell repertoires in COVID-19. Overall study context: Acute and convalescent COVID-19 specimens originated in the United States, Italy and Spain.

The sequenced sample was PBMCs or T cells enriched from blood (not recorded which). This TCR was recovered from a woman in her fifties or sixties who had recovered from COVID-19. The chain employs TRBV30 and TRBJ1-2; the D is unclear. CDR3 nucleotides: TGTGCCTGGAGTGCGACTCGCTATGGCTACACCTTC. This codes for CAWSATRYGYTF.